The rows below give T cell receptor beta chains drawn from one sample of a study of STAT5B mutations in CD4+ large granular lymphocyte leukemia. Assay used: immunoSEQ multiplex PCR; TCRdb lists only in-frame clones, some missing. This table has tens of thousands of clones, approximately 85% appearing once. Material: CD4+ T cells from blood buffy coats. The receptors stem from a human donor in good health. Each CDR3 is given with its conserved first and last residue. Fields, in order: J gene, CDR3 length, clone size, V gene, D gene, CDR3 DNA, CDR3 protein. D genes are given only for firm matches. Expanded clones are given a class, and other clones once, few, many or no size at all.

>TRBJ2-2|16|NA|TRBV27|NA
TGTGCCAGCAGTTCCTTAGGCGGTCCGAACACCGGGGAGCTGTTTTTT
CASSSLGGPNTGELFF
>TRBJ1-2|12|NA|TRBV29-1|NA
TGCAGCGTTGAAGAAGTCCCGGGGGGCTACACCTTC
CSVEEVPGGYTF
>TRBJ1-4|15|NA|TRBV2|NA
TGTGCCAGCAGTGTGAGGACAGCAACTAATGAAAAACTGTTTTTT
CASSVRTATNEKLFF
>TRBJ1-5|17|once|TRBV30|TRBD1
TGTGCCTGGAGCCGGACAGGGGGCGAGTGGGTCAATCAGCCCCAGCATTTT
CAWSRTGGEWVNQPQHF
>TRBJ2-5|14|NA|TRBV5-4|TRBD2
TGTGCCAGCAGCTTAGGACTAGCGGTCGAGACCCAGTACTTC
CASSLGLAVETQYF
>TRBJ1-1|13|once|TRBV7-3|TRBD1
TGTGCCAGCAGCACACAGGGGGAGACTGAAGCTTTCTTT
CASSTQGETEAFF
>TRBJ1-1|14|NA|TRBV19|NA
TGTGCCAGTAGTATAGCACAGCTCGGAGCTGAAGCTTTCTTT
CASSIAQLGAEAFF
>TRBJ2-7|15|few|TRBV18|NA
TGTGCCAGCTCACCACAAGGGGACGGATCCTACGAGCAGTACTTC
CASSPQGDGSYEQYF
>TRBJ2-7|13|NA|TRBV19|NA
TGTGCCAGTAGTAAGGGGTGGGGGTCCGAGCAGTACTTC
CASSKGWGSEQYF
>TRBJ1-4|16|NA|TRBV7-9|NA
TGTGCCAGCAGCTTAGCCTGGAGAGGAACTAATGAAAAACTGTTTTTT
CASSLAWRGTNEKLFF
>TRBJ1-1|15|NA|TRBV5-8|NA
TGTGCCAGCAGCTTCGATCCCGCAGGGAGCACTGAAGCTTTCTTT
CASSFDPAGSTEAFF
>TRBJ1-5|16|NA|TRBV5-8|TRBD1
TGTGCCAGCAGCCCCGTGACAGGGGAGGAACTTCAGCCCCAGCATTTT
CASSPVTGEELQPQHF
>TRBJ1-1|15|NA|TRBV10-3|NA
TGTGCCATCAGTGAAGGGCAGCAAATTAACACTGAAGCTTTCTTT
CAISEGQQINTEAFF
>TRBJ1-1|14|NA|TRBV30|NA
TGTGCCTGGAGTGGCGACAGCTTGAACACTGAAGCTTTCTTT
CAWSGDSLNTEAFF
>TRBJ1-1|17|NA|TRBV15|NA
TGTGCCACCAGCAGAGATAAGGGCAGCCCAACGAACACTGAAGCTTTCTTT
CATSRDKGSPTNTEAFF
>TRBJ2-1|10|NA|TRBV11-2|NA
TGTGCCAGCGGACACAATGAGCAGTTCTTC
CASGHNEQFF
>TRBJ2-7|14|NA|TRBV27|TRBD1
TGTGCCAGCAGTTTCGTGACAGGGGCCTACGAGCAGTACTTC
CASSFVTGAYEQYF
>TRBJ2-3|16|NA|TRBV5-1|NA
TGCGCCAGCAGCTTGGTCGCCAGGGGGGATAGGGATACGCAGTATTTT
CASSLVARGDRDTQYF
>TRBJ2-5|11|NA|TRBV11-1|NA
TGTGCCAGCAGCTTAAAAGAGACCCAGTACTTC
CASSLKETQYF
>TRBJ2-7|12|NA|TRBV29-1|NA
TGCAGCGTTGAAACCAGGGAAGACGAGCAGTACTTC
CSVETREDEQYF
>TRBJ1-3|16|once|TRBV6-1|NA
TGTGCCAGCAGTGAAAACGCCAGGGTCTCTGGAAACACCATATATTTT
CASSENARVSGNTIYF
>TRBJ2-2|17|NA|TRBV2|TRBD2
TGTGCCAGCAGCGGGACTAGCGGGAGCCTAAACACCGGGGAGCTGTTTTTT
CASSGTSGSLNTGELFF
>TRBJ1-1|14|once|TRBV27|NA
TGTGCCAGCAGTCTCTCTCGGGTGAACACTGAAGCTTTCTTT
CASSLSRVNTEAFF
>TRBJ2-7|13|NA|TRBV14|NA
TGTGCCAGCAGCCAAGGGCCGAACTACGAGCAGTACTTC
CASSQGPNYEQYF
>TRBJ2-1|14|once|TRBV9|TRBD1
TGTGCCAGCAGCCCTCGGACAGGGAGGAATGAGCAGTTCTTC
CASSPRTGRNEQFF
>TRBJ1-2|12|NA|TRBV9|TRBD1
TGTGCCAGCAGCCTACAGGGGAATGGCTACACCTTC
CASSLQGNGYTF
>TRBJ1-1|14|NA|TRBV7-2|NA
TGTGCCAGCAGCTTAGTTATGGCGAACACTGAAGCTTTCTTT
CASSLVMANTEAFF
>TRBJ2-7|15|NA|TRBV6-1|TRBD2
TGTGCCAGCAGTGGGGGACTAGCGGCCTCCTACGAGCAGTACTTC
CASSGGLAASYEQYF
>TRBJ1-5|15|NA|TRBV6-5|TRBD1
TGTGCCAGCAGCCTCGACAGGGGGGGCAATCAGCCCCAGCATTTT
CASSLDRGGNQPQHF
>TRBJ1-2|13|few|TRBV7-9|NA
TGTGCCAGCAGCCCGCCGGGAAGCTATGGCTACACCTTC
CASSPPGSYGYTF
>TRBJ2-2|17|NA|TRBV18|TRBD2
TGTGCCAGCTCACCACCGAGAGCGGGGCCGAACACCGGGGAGCTGTTTTTT
CASSPPRAGPNTGELFF
>TRBJ2-3|12|few|TRBV5-1|NA
TGCGCCAGCAGCGGAGACACAGATACGCAGTATTTT
CASSGDTDTQYF
>TRBJ2-1|13|NA|TRBV11-2|NA
TGTGCCAGCAACTCCATACCAAACAATGAGCAGTTCTTC
CASNSIPNNEQFF
>TRBJ2-7|15|NA|TRBV6-5|TRBD1
TGTGCCAGCAGTTACTCGTGGGGACAGGGGTACGAGCAGTACTTC
CASSYSWGQGYEQYF
>TRBJ2-7|13|NA|TRBV27|NA
TGTGCCAGCAGGAGGGACTCGGTTTACGAGCAGTACTTC
CASRRDSVYEQYF
>TRBJ2-5|17|NA|TRBV5-4|TRBD2
TGTGCCAGCAGCTTGGCGGTTGGGGGGAGGGCTTCGGAGACCCAGTACTTC
CASSLAVGGRASETQYF
>TRBJ2-3|18|NA|TRBV5-1|TRBD1
TGCGCCAGCAGCTTGACATCGGGACAGGGTGTCGGCACAGATACGCAGTATTTT
CASSLTSGQGVGTDTQYF